The sequence of this T cell receptor beta chain was determined in a study of blood T cell repertoires in COVID-19. V lost 5 bases and J lost 4; bases outside the gene matches: 6. The CDR3 has 14 amino acids. Germline V gene lookup returns CDR1 SGHRS and CDR2 YFSETQ. Some clones are missing from TCRdb's copy, which holds only in-frame ones; the method was immunoSEQ multiplex PCR. The table lists 57,000 or so clones, about 76% of them singletons. This sequence was found in a man over 45 with active or convalescent COVID-19. The chain recombines TRBV5-1 with TRBJ1-2; 9 bases fit TRBD1. Sequences were obtained from peripheral blood. This CDR3 is CASRQDRGGYGYTF. The DNA of the CDR3 is TGCGCCAGCAGGCAGGACAGGGGTGGCTATGGCTACACCTTC.